This T cell receptor (beta chain) was captured in a study of blood T cell repertoires in COVID-19. Study at large: Acute-phase and convalescent COVID-19 samples originated in the United States, Italy and Spain. The analysed material was cDNA or gDNA that came from T cells, B-cell-depleted T cells, or PBMCs.

The Seattle patients joined while their infection was active and were tracked longitudinally afterward. As originally analysed: Reference gene primer amplification gave nucleated cell count estimates. The assay was immunoSEQ multiplex PCR, and TCRdb's table has in-frame clones only and misses some. The DNA was the basis for D and trimming; V, J and clone size are from that table. This sample has approximately 460,000 clones; nearly 90% occur once, and the top ten carry around 0.95%. V lost 0 bases, J lost 1 base, and 0 bases stayed unmatched. The CDR3 consists of 14 residues. The germline gives CDR1 SGDLS, CDR2 YYNGEE.

This TCR derives from a man aged 18 to 35 with COVID-19, enrolled during active disease. The specimen was peripheral blood. The V and J genes are TRBV9 and TRBJ2-5; 7 bases agree with TRBD1. The CDR3 DNA reads TGTGCCAGCAGCGTAGGGACAGGCCAAGAGACCCAGTACTTC. It is translated as CASSVGTGQETQYF.